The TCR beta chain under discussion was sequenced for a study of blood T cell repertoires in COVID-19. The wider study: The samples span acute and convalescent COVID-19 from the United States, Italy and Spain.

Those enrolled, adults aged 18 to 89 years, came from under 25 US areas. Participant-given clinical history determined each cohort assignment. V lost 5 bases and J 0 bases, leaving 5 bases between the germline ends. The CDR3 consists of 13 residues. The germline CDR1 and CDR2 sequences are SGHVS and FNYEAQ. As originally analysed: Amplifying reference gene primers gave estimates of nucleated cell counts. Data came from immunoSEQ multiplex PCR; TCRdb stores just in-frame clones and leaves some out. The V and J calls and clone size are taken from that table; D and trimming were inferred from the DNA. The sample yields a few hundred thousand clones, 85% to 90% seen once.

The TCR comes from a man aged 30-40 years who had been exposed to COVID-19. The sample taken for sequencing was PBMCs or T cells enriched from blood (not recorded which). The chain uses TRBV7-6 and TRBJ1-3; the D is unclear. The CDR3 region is CASSHSSGNTIYF. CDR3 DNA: TGTGCCAGCAGCCATAGCTCTGGAAACACCATATATTTT.